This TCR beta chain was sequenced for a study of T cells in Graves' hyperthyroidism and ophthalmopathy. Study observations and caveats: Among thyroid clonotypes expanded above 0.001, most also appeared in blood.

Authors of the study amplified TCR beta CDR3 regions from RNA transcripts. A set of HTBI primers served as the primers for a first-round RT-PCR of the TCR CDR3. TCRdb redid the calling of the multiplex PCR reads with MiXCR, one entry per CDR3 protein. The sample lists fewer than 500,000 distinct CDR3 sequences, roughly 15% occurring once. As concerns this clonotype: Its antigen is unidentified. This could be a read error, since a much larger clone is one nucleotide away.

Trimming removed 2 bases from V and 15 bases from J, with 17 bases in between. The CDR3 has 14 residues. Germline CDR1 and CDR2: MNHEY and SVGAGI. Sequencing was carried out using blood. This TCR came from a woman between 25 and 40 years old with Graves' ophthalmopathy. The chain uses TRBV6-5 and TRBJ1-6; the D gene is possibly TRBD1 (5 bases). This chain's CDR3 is CASSYTNGTPVLHF. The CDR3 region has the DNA TGTGCCAGCAGTTACACGAACGGGACCCCGGTCCTCCACTTT.